The rows below give T cell receptor beta chains drawn from one sample of a study of blood T cell repertoires in COVID-19. The method was immunoSEQ multiplex PCR; TCRdb's version includes in-frame clones alone and lacks a portion of them. The sample lists some 220,000 clones; around 83% were seen once. Material: peripheral blood. Receptors were obtained from a woman between 70 and 85 years old with COVID-19, enrolled during active disease. Both conserved end residues are part of each CDR3. D genes are given only for firm matches.

j_gene: TRBJ2-2
v_gene: TRBV5-1
d_gene: TRBD2
CDR3aa: CASSLASGTGELFF
CDR3nt: TGCGCCAGCAGCTTGGCTAGCGGCACCGGGGAGCTGTTTTTT

j_gene: TRBJ2-7
v_gene: TRBV21-1
d_gene: NA
CDR3aa: CASPGQAPFLKSYEQYF
CDR3nt: TGTGCCAGCCCCGGACAGGCCCCATTTTTGAAGTCCTACGAGCAGTACTTC

j_gene: TRBJ1-1
v_gene: TRBV6-4
d_gene: NA
CDR3aa: CASDRYSPGTEAFF
CDR3nt: TGTGCCAGTGACCGGTACTCGCCGGGGACTGAAGCTTTCTTT

j_gene: TRBJ1-1
v_gene: TRBV19
d_gene: TRBD1
CDR3aa: CASSGDRVTEAFF
CDR3nt: TGTGCCAGTAGTGGGGACAGGGTCACTGAAGCTTTCTTT

j_gene: TRBJ2-5
v_gene: TRBV28
d_gene: NA
CDR3aa: CASSLPLAIQETQYF
CDR3nt: TGTGCCAGCAGTCTCCCGCTTGCTATACAAGAGACCCAGTACTTC

j_gene: TRBJ2-3
v_gene: TRBV7-3
d_gene: TRBD2
CDR3aa: CASSSGTSSDTQYF
CDR3nt: TGTGCCAGCAGCTCCGGGACTAGTTCAGATACGCAGTATTTT

j_gene: TRBJ2-1
v_gene: TRBV28
d_gene: NA
CDR3aa: CASSFLGQSSYNEQFF
CDR3nt: TGTGCCAGCAGTTTCCTTGGACAGAGCTCCTACAATGAGCAGTTCTTC

j_gene: TRBJ2-7
v_gene: TRBV28
d_gene: NA
CDR3aa: CASSSPGEAGLEQYF
CDR3nt: TGTGCCAGCAGTTCTCCAGGGGAAGCCGGGCTGGAGCAGTACTTC

j_gene: TRBJ2-1
v_gene: TRBV5-1
d_gene: TRBD2
CDR3aa: CASSSATTSGLNEQFF
CDR3nt: TGCGCCAGCAGCTCCGCCACGACTAGCGGGTTGAATGAGCAGTTCTTC

j_gene: TRBJ1-2
v_gene: TRBV29-1
d_gene: NA
CDR3aa: CSVDLGGYGYTF
CDR3nt: TGCAGCGTTGATCTTGGAGGCTATGGCTACACCTTC